Below are 30 T cell receptor beta chains sequenced from a single sample in a study of T cell changes during pregnancy in multiple sclerosis. Repertoires were generated with immunoSEQ multiplex PCR, while TCRdb's copy carries only in-frame clones and drops some. The sample has around 100,000 clones, about 90% seen once. The source material was peripheral blood, sampled in the third trimester of pregnancy. These TCRs come from a female donor with multiple sclerosis, enrolled in a pregnancy study.

This clone was detected only once. This rearrangement joins TRBV11-3 to TRBJ2-1; TRBD2 matches 10 bases. The V gene end was trimmed by 3 bases and the J gene end by 6 bases; junction bases not matched to a gene: 5. Germline V gene data show CDR1 as SGHNT and CDR2 as YENEEA. The CDR3 loop spans 15 amino acids. The CDR3 DNA follows: TGTGCCAGCAGCTTGCTAGCGGGAGCGGGCAATGAGCAGTTCTTC. It specifies CASSLLAGAGNEQFF.

The chain employs TRBV7-9 and TRBJ1-1, with 7 bases identical to TRBD1. The junction had 1 base not matched to a gene; V was cut back by 0 bases and J by 3 bases. Germline V gene data show CDR1 as SEHNR and CDR2 as FQNEAQ (reference sequence). CDR3 length equals 14 residues. The DNA of the CDR3 is TGTGCCAGCAGCTTAGCCGGACAGGACACTGAAGCTTTCTTT. Protein sequence: CASSLAGQDTEAFF.

The J gene is TRBJ2-3, the V gene TRBV5-1; 9 nucleotides match TRBD2. This CDR3 region has 14 residues. Germline V gene lookup returns CDR1 SGHRS and CDR2 YFSETQ. The J segment lost 4 bases and the V segment lost 4 bases, leaving 4 bases of the junction unmatched. The CDR3 nucleotides are TGCGCCAGCAGCAACATAGCGGGAGCAGATACGCAGTATTTT. Residues: CASSNIAGADTQYF. Supplemented by reference TRBV5-1 and TRBJ2-3, the full variable domain reads KAGVTQTPRYLIKTRGQQVTLSCSPISGHRSVSWYQQTPGQGLQFLFEYFSETQRNKGNFPGRFSGRQFSNSRSEMNVSTLELGDSALYLCASSNIAGADTQYFGPGTRLTVL.

The CDR3 here is CASSLWTSGTDTQYF. The CDR3 nucleotides read TGTGCCAGCAGTTTATGGACTAGCGGCACAGATACGCAGTATTTT. The rearrangement joins TRBV27 to TRBJ2-3; 9 bases are a match to TRBD2. The V and J ends lost 1 base and 1 base, in that order; junction bases with no gene match: 0. The CDR3 sequence is 15 residues long. The V gene's germline CDR1 is MNHEY and CDR2 SMNVEV (reference sequence).

V is TRBV7-6 and J is TRBJ1-1; D perhaps matches TRBD1 (5 bases). This CDR3 contains 16 residues. Germline CDR1 and CDR2: SGHVS and FNYEAQ. The V gene lost 3 bases and the J gene lost 0 bases, with 14 bases spanning the gap. In DNA, the CDR3 is TGTGCCAGCAGCTTCAGCGGGACCGCCATGAACACTGAAGCTTTCTTT. This gives the protein CASSFSGTAMNTEAFF.

This chain joins TRBV6-1 and TRBJ2-3; 7 bases align to TRBD1. The J segment lost 0 bases and the V segment lost 4 bases, leaving 13 bases of the junction unmatched. The CDR3 extends over 18 amino acids. The germline gives CDR1 MNHNS, CDR2 SASEGT. The CDR3 protein is CASSVSTGISPSTDTQYF. DNA of the CDR3: TGTGCCAGCAGTGTATCGACAGGGATTTCCCCTAGCACAGATACGCAGTATTTT.

The rearrangement joins TRBV18 to TRBJ2-6; weak D call: TRBD1 (5 bases). Trimming stripped 3 bases from V and 1 base from J, with 13 bases between. The CDR3 length is 17 residues. CDR1 KGHSH and CDR2 LQKENI come from the germline V gene. The CDR3 is CASSPTPGRSGANVLTF. CDR3 in DNA: TGTGCCAGCTCACCGACCCCAGGGCGGTCTGGGGCCAACGTCCTGACTTTC.

The chain recombines TRBV28 with TRBJ1-5; D remains unclear. The CDR3 has 12 residues. The V gene lost 5 bases and the J gene lost 4 bases, with 6 bases spanning the gap. In germline, CDR1 is MDHEN, CDR2 SYDVKM. Written as DNA, the CDR3 is TGTGCCAGCAGTAGGGAGAATCAGCCCCAGCATTTT. Encoded protein: CASSRENQPQHF.

The J gene is TRBJ1-2, the V gene TRBV2, with 9 bases identical to TRBD1. Germline V gene data show CDR1 as SNHLY and CDR2 as FYNNEI. J lost 8 bases, V lost 0 bases, and 7 bases had no gene match. This CDR3 is 15 amino acids long. The DNA for the CDR3 is TGTGCCAGCAGTGAAGCTAAGGGACAGGGAGTGGGCTACACCTTC. Translated, it gives CASSEAKGQGVGYTF.

This clone appeared a single time. The rearrangement joins TRBV25-1 to TRBJ2-7; 7 positions agree with TRBD2. V lost 3 bases and J lost 1; bases outside the gene matches: 9. Looked up from germline, CDR1 is MGHDK and CDR2 is SYGVNS. This CDR3 is 16 amino acids long. The CDR3 DNA is TGTGCCAGCAGTGAGATCGGGCCTAGCGGTTCCTACGAGCAGTACTTC. This sequence encodes CASSEIGPSGSYEQYF.

The count of this clone is one. This chain joins TRBV7-2 and TRBJ2-1, with D unclear. CDR3 size: 11 residues. CDR1 and CDR2 from the germline V gene are SGHTA and FQGNSA. Trimming pared 5 bases from V and 10 bases from J, leaving 9 bases between. The CDR3 sequence is CASSLEYEQFF. CDR3 nucleotides: TGTGCCAGCAGCCTCGAGTACGAGCAGTTCTTC.

This clone has a single count. The chain is built from TRBV7-9 and TRBJ1-5; the match to TRBD1 covers 10 bases. Trimming removed 5 bases from V and 7 bases from J; junction bases left unmatched: 8. This CDR3 has 15 residues. From germline, CDR1 is SEHNR and CDR2 FQNEAQ (reference sequence). CDR3 residues: CASSPDRGRWQPQHF. CDR3 nucleotides: TGTGCCAGCAGCCCAGACAGGGGGCGATGGCAGCCCCAGCATTTT.

The gene calls are TRBV5-5 and TRBJ2-4; unclear D gene. The CDR3 spans 14 residues. V was shortened by 0 bases and J by 8 bases, with 12 bases between the two germline ends. In germline, CDR1 is SGHKS, CDR2 YYEKEE (reference sequence). Written as DNA, the CDR3 is TGTGCCAGCAGCTTGGATCCGGAAGAGGACATTCAGTACTTC. Its translation: CASSLDPEEDIQYF.

This clone was seen only a few times. The chain combines TRBV5-8 with TRBJ1-5; D uncertain. The CDR3 contains 14 residues. The germline V gene has CDR1 SGHTS and CDR2 YDEGEE. With 1 base removed from V and 6 bases from J, the gap between germline ends came to 11 bases. CDR3 nucleotides: TGTGCCAGCAGCTTGACGGGGTCGGGTCAGCCCCAGCATTTT. Protein product: CASSLTGSGQPQHF. Based on the CDR3 plus reference TRBV5-8 and TRBJ1-5, the full variable domain is EAGVTQSPTHLIKTRGQQATLRCSPISGHTSVYWYQQALGLGLQFLLWYDEGEERNRGNFPPRFSGRQFPNYSSELNVNALELEDSALYLCASSLTGSGQPQHFGDGTRLSIL.

In DNA, the CDR3 is TGTGCCAGCAGGGGGCGGACAGGGAGCAACATTCAGTACTTC. Translated: CASRGRTGSNIQYF. The J gene is TRBJ2-4, the V gene TRBV6-5; 8 nucleotides align to TRBD1. The CDR3 is made up of 14 amino acids. Per the germline V gene, CDR1 is MNHEY and CDR2 is SVGAGI. J gave up 7 bases and V 6 bases, and 8 bases lay outside the gene matches.

V is TRBV6-6 and J is TRBJ1-1, with 7 nucleotides matching TRBD1. V was pared by 5 bases and J by 4 bases, with 7 bases of the junction left unmatched. CDR3 length equals 14 residues. Germline V gene sequence: CDR1 MNHNY, CDR2 SVGAGI (reference sequence). The CDR3 coding sequence is TGTGCCAGCAGTACGGACAGGTGGAGCACTGAAGCTTTCTTT. The encoded protein is CASSTDRWSTEAFF.

This chain links TRBV29-1 with TRBJ1-1; no firm D call. The CDR3 covers 12 residues. V was shortened by 5 bases and J by 2 bases, with 9 bases between the two germline ends. Germline V gene data show CDR1 as SQVTM and CDR2 as ANQGSEA. The CDR3 sequence is CSVRQTNTEAFF. In nucleotides, the CDR3 is TGCAGCGTTCGGCAGACTAACACTGAAGCTTTCTTT. Supplemented by reference TRBV29-1 and TRBJ1-1, the full variable domain reads SAVISQKPSRDICQRGTSLTIQCQVDSQVTMMFWYRQQPGQSLTLIATANQGSEATYESGFVIDKFPISRPNLTFSTLTVSNMSPEDSSIYLCSVRQTNTEAFFGQGTRLTVV.

This chain connects TRBV10-3 to TRBJ2-1; a possible D gene is TRBD2 (7 bases). The V gene's germline CDR1 is ENHRY and CDR2 SYGVKD. The CDR3 runs 12 residues. The CDR3 coding sequence is TGTGGGGCGGGGGCCCAGGGCTATGAGCAGTTCTTC. Its translation: CGAGAQGYEQFF.

In DNA form, the CDR3 reads TGTGCCATCAGTGAGGCGGACAGTATGTACACTGAAGCTTTCTTT. Amino acid sequence: CAISEADSMYTEAFF. The chain has TRBV10-3 and TRBJ1-1, with a possible D match to TRBD1 (6 bases). The germline gives CDR1 ENHRY, CDR2 SYGVKD. Deletions cut 2 bases from V and 3 bases from J, with 13 bases between. The CDR3 runs to 15 residues.

The sample holds one count of this clone. The chain carries TRBV4-2 and TRBJ2-7, with a possible D match to TRBD2 (5 bases). The CDR3 is made up of 14 amino acids. V gave up 0 bases and J gave up 4 bases, with 10 bases separating them. The germline CDR1 and CDR2 sequences are LGHNA and YNFKEQ. The CDR3 bases are TGTGCCAGCAGCCAAGAAGGGAGAGAGTACGAGCAGTACTTC. Its translation is CASSQEGREYEQYF.

This rearrangement joins TRBV5-4 to TRBJ2-1; D might be TRBD2 (7 bases). The CDR3 has 15 amino acids. The germline V gene encodes CDR1 SGHNT and CDR2 YYREEE (reference sequence). Trimming stripped 3 bases from V and 7 bases from J, with 17 bases between. The CDR3 loop is CASSWEGGRGNEQFF. CDR3 bases: TGTGCCAGCAGCTGGGAGGGGGGGAGGGGGAATGAGCAGTTCTTC.

The chain couples TRBV18 to TRBJ2-1, with TRBD2 identical over 7 bases. J gave up 1 base and V 6 bases, and 6 bases lay outside the gene matches. CDR1 is KGHSH and CDR2 is LQKENI in the germline V gene. CDR3 size: 15 residues. CDR3 nucleotide sequence: TGTGCCAGCTCCCCAGTAGCGGGTTCCTACAATGAGCAGTTCTTC. Protein: CASSPVAGSYNEQFF. Full variable domain (rest looked up from reference TRBV18 and TRBJ2-1): NAGVMQNPRHLVRRRGQEARLRCSPMKGHSHVYWYRQLPEEGLKFMVYLQKENIIDESGMPKERFSAEFPKEGPSILRIQQVVRGDSAAYFCASSPVAGSYNEQFFGPGTRLTVL.

This chain's CDR3 is CASSHPPGGDTGELFF. CDR3 DNA: TGTGCCAGCAGCCACCCCCCGGGAGGCGACACCGGGGAGCTGTTTTTT. The J gene is TRBJ2-2, the V gene TRBV4-2; 7 bases fit TRBD2. V gave up 3 bases and J gave up 3 bases; unmatched junction bases: 7. The V gene's germline CDR1 is LGHNA and CDR2 YNFKEQ. The CDR3 is 16 amino acids.

The rearrangement joins TRBV6-5 to TRBJ1-4; 7 bases fit TRBD1. Germline assignment: CDR1 MNHEY and CDR2 SVGAGI. CDR3 length: 14 residues. Germline trimming cut 6 bases from V and 6 bases from J; bases unmatched to any gene: 7. For the CDR3, the DNA is TGTGCCAGCAGCGTAGGGGGCTGGGATGAAAAACTGTTTTTT. Protein product: CASSVGGWDEKLFF.

This sequence joins TRBV9 and TRBJ2-1, with D perhaps TRBD2 (6 bases). This CDR3 comprises 15 residues. V was trimmed by 3 bases and J by 0 bases, leaving 10 bases between them. Germline-derived CDR1 and CDR2 are SGDLS and YYNGEE. The CDR3 reads CASSASASSYNEQFF. The DNA for the CDR3 is TGTGCCAGCAGCGCTAGCGCGAGCTCCTACAATGAGCAGTTCTTC.

The rearrangement links TRBV19 to TRBJ1-5, with TRBD1 identical over 7 bases. V lost 2 bases, J lost 0 bases, and 10 bases stayed unmatched. The germline V gene has CDR1 LNHDA and CDR2 SQIVND (reference sequence). There are 18 residues in the CDR3. CDR3 DNA sequence: TGTGCCAGTAGTATAATAAGACAGGGATCGTATAGCAATCAGCCCCAGCATTTT. Encoded protein: CASSIIRQGSYSNQPQHF.

The chain employs TRBV30 and TRBJ1-3, with D unresolved. Per germline, CDR1 GTSNPN and CDR2 SVGIG (reference sequence). The V end lost 7 bases, the J end lost 4 bases, and 11 bases lay between the germline ends. The CDR3 is 12 amino acids. CDR3 region: CAFEGSGNTIYF. In nucleotides, the CDR3 is TGTGCCTTTGAGGGATCGGGAAACACCATATATTTT. The whole variable domain, filled in from reference TRBV30 and TRBJ1-3, reads SQTIHQWPATLVQPVGSPLSLECTVEGTSNPNLYWYRQAAGRGLQLLFYSVGIGQISSEVPQNLSASRPQDRQFILSSKKLLLSDSGFYLCAFEGSGNTIYFGEGSWLTVV.

The gene calls are TRBV9 and TRBJ2-3; no reliable D call. Trimming shortened V by 0 bases and J by 0 bases, and 11 bases separated the two germline ends. Germline V gives CDR1 SGDLS, CDR2 YYNGEE. This CDR3 has 16 amino acids. The CDR3 nucleotides are TGTGCCAGCAGCGTAGTATCCGGCAGGAGCACAGATACGCAGTATTTT. Translating gives CASSVVSGRSTDTQYF. The variable domain in full, with the rest retrieved from reference TRBV9 and TRBJ2-3, is DSGVTQTPKHLITATGQRVTLRCSPRSGDLSVYWYQQSLDQGLQFLIQYYNGEERAKGNILERFSAQQFPDLHSELNLSSLELGDSALYFCASSVVSGRSTDTQYFGPGTRLTVL.

The chain is built from TRBV9 and TRBJ2-7; a weak D match, TRBD2 (5 bases). This CDR3 spans 13 amino acids. Germline V CDR1 and CDR2: SGDLS, YYNGEE. With 0 bases removed from V and 4 bases from J, the gap between germline ends came to 8 bases. The CDR3 DNA reads as TGTGCCAGCAGCGTAGAGCCGGGGTACGAGCAGTACTTC. Its translation is CASSVEPGYEQYF.

The chain couples TRBV28 to TRBJ2-4, with 11 bases identical to TRBD2. Germline loops: CDR1 MDHEN, CDR2 SYDVKM. The CDR3 has 19 residues. J gave up 7 bases and V 3 bases, and 17 bases lay outside the gene matches. The CDR3 spells CASSLAQGESSGRRNIQYF. CDR3 coding DNA: TGTGCCAGCAGTTTGGCACAGGGGGAGTCTAGCGGGAGGCGGAACATTCAGTACTTC.